The 22 T cell receptor beta chains presented below share a single source sample, sequenced in a study of T cell responses to AZD1222 COVID-19 vaccine. Data came from immunoSEQ multiplex PCR; TCRdb stores just in-frame clones and leaves some out. Counted here are fewer than 110,000 clones, around 90% occurring once; the ten biggest clones make up around 4.4%. The material was peripheral blood, obtained on day 0 of AZD1222 vaccination. These receptors were obtained from an adult in good health.

This chain links TRBV6-2 or TRBV6-3 with TRBJ2-7; tentative D call: TRBD2 (6 bases). Trimming took 4 bases from V and 4 from J, leaving 17 bases between them. Germline values: CDR1 MNHEY, CDR2 SVGEGT. This CDR3 comprises 15 residues. The CDR3 sequence is CASSFGGGEWYEQYF. In nucleotides, the CDR3 is TGTGCCAGCAGTTTTGGTGGAGGGGAATGGTACGAGCAGTACTTC.

The V call is TRBV10-3, the J call TRBJ2-6, with D perhaps TRBD1 (6 bases). Per germline, CDR1 ENHRY and CDR2 SYGVKD. The germline V and J ends were trimmed by 4 bases and 0 bases, with 7 bases remaining between them. The CDR3 extends over 15 amino acids. CDR3 region: CAISGQVSGANVLTF. The CDR3 DNA is TGTGCCATCAGTGGACAGGTCTCTGGGGCCAACGTCCTGACTTTC.

The chain couples TRBV19 to TRBJ1-2; no clear D. The germline CDR1 and CDR2 sequences are LNHDA and SQIVND (reference sequence). Trimming removed 3 bases at V and 2 bases at J, with 7 bases between. The length of the CDR3 is 13 residues. CDR3 DNA: TGTGCCAGTAGTATTGAGGTGAACTATGGCTACACCTTC. It specifies CASSIEVNYGYTF.

The chain carries TRBV12-3 or TRBV12-4 and TRBJ1-1; 7 bases match TRBD1. The CDR3 is 13 amino acids. The V segment lost 5 bases and the J segment 6 bases; nucleotides outside the gene matches: 6. The CDR3 reads CASSVPTGPEAFF. CDR3 bases: TGTGCCAGCAGTGTACCGACAGGGCCTGAAGCTTTCTTT.

V gene TRBV5-1 combines with J gene TRBJ2-5, with TRBD1 identical over 7 bases. The germline gives CDR1 SGHRS, CDR2 YFSETQ. This CDR3 is 15 amino acids long. V shed 2 bases, J shed 2 bases, and the junction held 6 bases outside the gene matches. The CDR3 DNA follows: TGCGCCAGCAGCTTCGGGACAGCTCAACAAGAGACCCAGTACTTC. It specifies CASSFGTAQQETQYF.

The V and J genes are TRBV24-1 and TRBJ1-5; the D gene is possibly TRBD1 (6 bases). The germline V and J ends were trimmed by 7 bases and 3 bases, with 9 bases remaining between them. CDR3 size: 13 residues. CDR1 and CDR2 (germline): KGHDR, SFDVKD. CDR3 sequence reads: CATSGGPNQPQHF. CDR3 DNA: TGTGCCACCAGCGGGGGCCCCAATCAGCCCCAGCATTTT.

A single count supports this clone. This rearrangement joins TRBV19 to TRBJ1-2; possibly TRBD1 for D (5 bases). Germline CDR1 is LNHDA and CDR2 is SQIVND (reference sequence). This CDR3 has 13 residues. The V end was cut by 5 bases, the J end by 4 bases, with 11 bases between. CDR3 nucleotide sequence: TGTGCCAGTAGTCGGGGGAAGGCCTATGGCTACACCTTC. The encoded protein is CASSRGKAYGYTF.

This clone was seen a handful of times. This rearrangement joins TRBV2 to TRBJ1-3, with unresolved D. CDR1 SNHLY and CDR2 FYNNEI come from the germline V gene. This CDR3 is built from 14 residues. V lost 4 bases and J lost 2, with 9 bases in between. CDR3 nucleotides: TGTGCCAGCAGTGGGTTCGGGCCTGGAAACACCATATATTTT. Encoded protein: CASSGFGPGNTIYF. Supplemented by reference TRBV2 and TRBJ1-3, the full variable domain reads EPEVTQTPSHQVTQMGQEVILRCVPISNHLYFYWYRQILGQKVEFLVSFYNNEISEKSEIFDDQFSVERPDGSNFTLKIRSTKLEDSAMYFCASSGFGPGNTIYFGEGSWLTVV.

Here the CDR3 DNA reads TGCGCCAGCGACCGGAGGGGTGGGGGGCCAAGATCCTACGAGCAGTACTTC. Protein product: CASDRRGGGPRSYEQYF. The chain uses TRBV4-1 and TRBJ2-7; possibly TRBD1 or TRBD2 for D (6 bases each). Germline lookup yields CDR1 MGHRA and CDR2 YSYEKL. The CDR3 extends over 17 amino acids. Trimming left V 8 bases short and J 1 base short, with 24 bases between.

V gene TRBV3-1 (or the pseudogene TRBV3-2) combines with J gene TRBJ1-5, with D unclear. This CDR3 is 13 amino acids long. Trimming removed 1 base from V and 4 bases from J, with 5 bases in between. Germline lookup yields CDR1 LGHDT and CDR2 YNNKEL (reference sequence). The CDR3 bases are TGTGCCAGCAGCCAAGCCACTAATCAGCCCCAGCATTTT. This sequence encodes CASSQATNQPQHF.

The chain is built from TRBV6-6 and TRBJ2-4; tentatively, D is TRBD2 (6 bases). Germline V gene sequence: CDR1 MNHNY, CDR2 SVGAGI (reference sequence). CDR3 length equals 12 residues. V lost 6 bases to trimming and J lost 6 bases, with 9 bases between them. Written as DNA, the CDR3 is TGTGCCAGCAGATCGACTAGAAACATTCAGTACTTC. Translating gives CASRSTRNIQYF.

The table lists this clone with a count of one. The rearrangement uses TRBV6-5 and TRBJ2-7; 8 bases map to TRBD1. Germline CDR1 reads MNHEY; CDR2 reads SVGAGI. This CDR3 has 15 residues. The junction had 7 bases not matched to a gene; V was cut back by 6 bases and J by 0 bases. The CDR3 region is CASRGRTGNSYEQYF. The CDR3 nucleotides are TGTGCCAGCAGAGGCAGGACAGGGAACTCCTACGAGCAGTACTTC.

This clone has a count of ten or more. The V gene is TRBV3-1 (or the pseudogene TRBV3-2), the J gene TRBJ1-4; perhaps TRBD1 as D (6 bases). V lost 5 bases to trimming and J lost 2 bases, with 9 bases between them. There are 14 residues in the CDR3. CDR1 LGHDT and CDR2 YNNKEL come from the germline V gene (reference sequence). DNA for the CDR3: TGTGCCAGCAGCGGACAGCCCACTAATGAAAAACTGTTTTTT. Residues: CASSGQPTNEKLFF.

This clone has more than one count but fewer than ten. The V gene is TRBV19, the J gene TRBJ1-4, with no clear D. This CDR3 comprises 13 residues. Germline V lookup: CDR1 LNHDA, CDR2 SQIVND (reference sequence). V was cut by 4 bases and J by 3 bases, with 6 bases left in between. The CDR3 DNA follows: TGTGCCAGTAGTAAGAAATCTAATGAAAAACTGTTTTTT. Translating it yields CASSKKSNEKLFF.

The chain links TRBV19 to TRBJ2-7; D call uncertain. The CDR3 runs 14 residues. The V and J ends lost 5 bases and 0 bases respectively, with 11 bases between them. Looked up from germline, CDR1 is LNHDA and CDR2 is SQIVND (reference sequence). The CDR3 sequence: CASSPQRSSYEQYF. The DNA for the CDR3 is TGTGCCAGTAGTCCCCAGAGGTCCTCCTACGAGCAGTACTTC. The full variable domain, rest sourced from reference TRBV19 and TRBJ2-7, is DGGITQSPKYLFRKEGQNVTLSCEQNLNHDAMYWYRQDPGQGLRLIYYSQIVNDFQKGDIAEGYSVSREKKESFPLTVTSAQKNPTAFYLCASSPQRSSYEQYFGPGTRLTVT.

This clone showed up just once. The chain uses TRBV9 and TRBJ2-1; the D gene could be TRBD1 or TRBD2 (5 bases each). The V end was cut by 3 bases, the J end by 3 bases, with 19 bases between. Germline V lookup: CDR1 SGDLS, CDR2 YYNGEE. The CDR3 has 17 amino acids. The CDR3 coding sequence is TGTGCCAGCAGCGGGACTTGGGGGAGCAATCGCTACAATGAGCAGTTCTTC. Translated: CASSGTWGSNRYNEQFF. Using reference TRBV9 and TRBJ2-1 for the parts outside the CDR3, the full variable domain is DSGVTQTPKHLITATGQRVTLRCSPRSGDLSVYWYQQSLDQGLQFLIQYYNGEERAKGNILERFSAQQFPDLHSELNLSSLELGDSALYFCASSGTWGSNRYNEQFFGPGTRLTVL.

This clone was found once. The chain links TRBV15 to TRBJ1-2; tentatively, D is TRBD1 (5 bases). The V gene lost 5 bases and the J gene lost 4 bases, with 20 bases spanning the gap. The CDR3 loop spans 16 amino acids. Germline loops: CDR1 LNHNV, CDR2 YYDKDF (reference sequence). CDR3 sequence: CATSGKTTGRPYGYTF. CDR3 nucleotide sequence: TGTGCCACCAGCGGAAAGACGACGGGACGGCCCTATGGCTACACCTTC. Looking up the rest from reference TRBV15 and TRBJ1-2 gives the full variable domain: DAMVIQNPRYQVTQFGKPVTLSCSQTLNHNVMYWYQQKSSQAPKLLFHYYDKDFNNEADTPDNFQSRRPNTSFCFLDIRSPGLGDTAMYLCATSGKTTGRPYGYTFGSGTRLTVV.

The chain employs TRBV7-9 and TRBJ1-3; D call uncertain. CDR1 SEHNR and CDR2 FQNEAQ come from the germline V gene (reference sequence). V lost 4 bases and J lost 8, with 18 bases in between. CDR3 length: 15 residues. In DNA form, the CDR3 reads TGTGCCAGCAGCTCCGCCGGGCTCCAGGCCGACACCATATATTTT. Its protein product is CASSSAGLQADTIYF.

This chain joins TRBV28 and TRBJ2-3, with 8 bases matching TRBD1. The CDR3 spans 16 residues. V trimming: 1 base; J trimming: 3 bases; junction bases outside the gene matches: 6. Germline V CDR1 and CDR2: MDHEN, SYDVKM. For the CDR3, the DNA is TGTGCCAGCAGTTTATATGGGACAGGCACTACAGATACGCAGTATTTT. Amino acids: CASSLYGTGTTDTQYF.

The chain links TRBV27 to TRBJ1-2; TRBD1 might be the D (5 bases). The V end lost 0 bases, the J end lost 6 bases, and 8 bases lay between the germline ends. This CDR3 comprises 13 residues. Germline V CDR1 and CDR2: MNHEY, SMNVEV (reference sequence). The CDR3 DNA sequence: TGTGCCAGCAGTTTATCTCGGGGGGATGGCTACACCTTC. Translated: CASSLSRGDGYTF.

The chain links TRBV19 to TRBJ1-1; D remains ambiguous. The germline gives CDR1 LNHDA, CDR2 SQIVND (reference sequence). This CDR3 spans 13 amino acids. V lost 8 bases to trimming and J lost 1 base, with 11 bases between them. The CDR3 loop is CASSRLGNTEAFF. CDR3 bases: TGTGCCAGTTCAAGGCTCGGGAACACTGAAGCTTTCTTT.

CDR3 DNA: TGCGCCAGCAGCTCCGGGACAGAATTTGAAAAACTGTTTTTT. Its translation is CASSSGTEFEKLFF. This chain links TRBV5-1 with TRBJ1-4; 7 bases fit TRBD1. This CDR3 is 14 amino acids long. Germline V CDR1 and CDR2: SGHRS, YFSETQ. V trimming: 3 bases; J trimming: 7 bases; junction bases outside the gene matches: 6.